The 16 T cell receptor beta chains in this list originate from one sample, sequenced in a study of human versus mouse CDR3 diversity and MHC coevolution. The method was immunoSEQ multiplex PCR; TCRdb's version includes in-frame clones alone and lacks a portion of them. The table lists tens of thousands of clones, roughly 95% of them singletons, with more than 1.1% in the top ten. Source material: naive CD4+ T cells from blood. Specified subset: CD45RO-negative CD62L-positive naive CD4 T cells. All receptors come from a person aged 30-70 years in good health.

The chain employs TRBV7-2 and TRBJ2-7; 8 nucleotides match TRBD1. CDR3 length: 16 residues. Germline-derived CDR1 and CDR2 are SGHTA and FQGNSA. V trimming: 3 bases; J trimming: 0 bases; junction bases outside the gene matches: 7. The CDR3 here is CASSLTGTGPSYEQYF. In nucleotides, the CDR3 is TGTGCCAGCAGCTTGACCGGGACAGGACCCTCCTACGAGCAGTACTTC. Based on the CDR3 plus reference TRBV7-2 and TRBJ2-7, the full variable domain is GAGVSQSPSNKVTEKGKDVELRCDPISGHTALYWYRQSLGQGLEFLIYFQGNSAPDKSGLPSDRFSAERTGGSVSTLTIQRTQQEDSAVYLCASSLTGTGPSYEQYFGPGTRLTVT.

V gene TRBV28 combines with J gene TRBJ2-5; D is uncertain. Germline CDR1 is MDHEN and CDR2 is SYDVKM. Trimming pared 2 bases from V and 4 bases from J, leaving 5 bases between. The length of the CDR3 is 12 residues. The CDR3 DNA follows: TGTGCCAGCAGTTTAGTCAGAGAGACCCAGTACTTC. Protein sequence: CASSLVRETQYF.

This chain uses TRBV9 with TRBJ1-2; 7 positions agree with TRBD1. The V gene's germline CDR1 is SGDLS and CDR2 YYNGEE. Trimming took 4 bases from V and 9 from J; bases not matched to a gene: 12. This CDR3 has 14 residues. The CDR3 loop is CASSSGRGRSRYTF. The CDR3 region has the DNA TGTGCCAGCAGCTCAGGAAGGGGGCGCAGCCGCTACACCTTC. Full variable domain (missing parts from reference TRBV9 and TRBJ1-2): DSGVTQTPKHLITATGQRVTLRCSPRSGDLSVYWYQQSLDQGLQFLIQYYNGEERAKGNILERFSAQQFPDLHSELNLSSLELGDSALYFCASSSGRGRSRYTFGSGTRLTVV.

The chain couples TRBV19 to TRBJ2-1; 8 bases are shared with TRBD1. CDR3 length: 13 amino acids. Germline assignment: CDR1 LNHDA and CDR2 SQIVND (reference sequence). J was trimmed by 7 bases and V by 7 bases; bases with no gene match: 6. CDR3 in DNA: TGTGCCAGTACCAGGGACAGGATAAATGAGCAGTTCTTC. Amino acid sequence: CASTRDRINEQFF.

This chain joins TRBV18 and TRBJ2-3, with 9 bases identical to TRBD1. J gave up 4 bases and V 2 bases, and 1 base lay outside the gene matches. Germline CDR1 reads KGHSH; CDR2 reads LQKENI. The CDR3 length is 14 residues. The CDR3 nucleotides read TGTGCCAGCTCACCAACAGGGGGCGCAGATACGCAGTATTTT. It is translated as CASSPTGGADTQYF. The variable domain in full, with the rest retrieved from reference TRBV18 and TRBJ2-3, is NAGVMQNPRHLVRRRGQEARLRCSPMKGHSHVYWYRQLPEEGLKFMVYLQKENIIDESGMPKERFSAEFPKEGPSILRIQQVVRGDSAAYFCASSPTGGADTQYFGPGTRLTVL.

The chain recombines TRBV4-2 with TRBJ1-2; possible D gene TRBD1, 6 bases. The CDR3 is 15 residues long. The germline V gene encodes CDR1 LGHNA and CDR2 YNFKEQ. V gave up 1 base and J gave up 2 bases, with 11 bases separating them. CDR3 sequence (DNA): TGTGCCAGCAGCCAAGTCTCCACAGGGAACTATGGCTACACCTTC. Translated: CASSQVSTGNYGYTF.

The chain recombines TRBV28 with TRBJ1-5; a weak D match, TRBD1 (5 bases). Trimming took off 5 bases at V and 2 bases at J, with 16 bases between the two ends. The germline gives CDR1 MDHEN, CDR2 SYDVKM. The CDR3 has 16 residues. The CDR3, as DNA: TGTGCCAGCAGTCCACGACTAGGGACGGGCAATCAGCCCCAGCATTTT. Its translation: CASSPRLGTGNQPQHF.

This chain's CDR3 is CAWSVTGYDQPQHF. The CDR3 DNA reads as TGTGCCTGGAGTGTTACAGGCTACGATCAGCCCCAGCATTTT. This chain uses TRBV30 with TRBJ1-5, with D perhaps matching TRBD1 (5 bases). This CDR3 has 14 amino acids. The germline V gene has CDR1 GTSNPN and CDR2 SVGIG (reference sequence). Trimming took 0 bases from V and 5 from J, leaving 11 bases between them. Based on the CDR3 plus reference TRBV30 and TRBJ1-5, the full variable domain is SQTIHQWPATLVQPVGSPLSLECTVEGTSNPNLYWYRQAAGRGLQLLFYSVGIGQISSEVPQNLSASRPQDRQFILSSKKLLLSDSGFYLCAWSVTGYDQPQHFGDGTRLSIL.

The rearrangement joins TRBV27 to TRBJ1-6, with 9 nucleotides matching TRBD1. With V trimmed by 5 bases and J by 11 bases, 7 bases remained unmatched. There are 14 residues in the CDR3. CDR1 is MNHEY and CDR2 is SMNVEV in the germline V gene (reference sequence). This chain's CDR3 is CASSVPGQGAPLHF. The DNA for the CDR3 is TGTGCCAGCAGTGTTCCGGGACAGGGAGCACCCCTCCACTTT.

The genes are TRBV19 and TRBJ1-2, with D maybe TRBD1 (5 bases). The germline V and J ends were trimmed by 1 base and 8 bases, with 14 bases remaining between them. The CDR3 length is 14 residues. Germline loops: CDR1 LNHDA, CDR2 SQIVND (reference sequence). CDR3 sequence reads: CASSIGRQGAGYTF. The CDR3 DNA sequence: TGTGCCAGTAGTATAGGTCGCCAGGGTGCGGGCTACACCTTC.

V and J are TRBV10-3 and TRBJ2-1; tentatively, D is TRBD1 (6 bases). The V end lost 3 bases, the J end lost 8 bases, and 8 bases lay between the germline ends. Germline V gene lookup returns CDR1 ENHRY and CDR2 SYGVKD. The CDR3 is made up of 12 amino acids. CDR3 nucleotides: TGTGCCATCAGTGACAGGGGAGATGAGCAGTTCTTC. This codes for CAISDRGDEQFF.

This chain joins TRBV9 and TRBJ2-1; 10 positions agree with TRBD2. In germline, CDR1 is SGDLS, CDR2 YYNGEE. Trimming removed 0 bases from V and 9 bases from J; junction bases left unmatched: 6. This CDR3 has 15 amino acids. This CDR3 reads CASSVESGRAPEQFF. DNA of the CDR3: TGTGCCAGCAGCGTAGAAAGCGGGAGGGCGCCTGAGCAGTTCTTC.

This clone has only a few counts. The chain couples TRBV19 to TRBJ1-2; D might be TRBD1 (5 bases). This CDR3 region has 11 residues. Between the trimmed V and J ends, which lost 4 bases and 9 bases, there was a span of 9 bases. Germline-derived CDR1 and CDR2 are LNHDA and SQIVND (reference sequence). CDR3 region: CASSKGASYTF. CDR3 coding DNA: TGTGCCAGTAGTAAAGGGGCCAGCTACACCTTC. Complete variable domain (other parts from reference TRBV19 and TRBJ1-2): DGGITQSPKYLFRKEGQNVTLSCEQNLNHDAMYWYRQDPGQGLRLIYYSQIVNDFQKGDIAEGYSVSREKKESFPLTVTSAQKNPTAFYLCASSKGASYTFGSGTRLTVV.

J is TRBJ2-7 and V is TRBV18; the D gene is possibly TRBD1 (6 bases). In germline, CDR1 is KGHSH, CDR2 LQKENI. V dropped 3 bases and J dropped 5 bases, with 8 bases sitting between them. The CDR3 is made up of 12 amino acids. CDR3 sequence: CASSPRTDEQYF. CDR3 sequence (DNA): TGTGCCAGCTCACCTCGGACAGACGAGCAGTACTTC.

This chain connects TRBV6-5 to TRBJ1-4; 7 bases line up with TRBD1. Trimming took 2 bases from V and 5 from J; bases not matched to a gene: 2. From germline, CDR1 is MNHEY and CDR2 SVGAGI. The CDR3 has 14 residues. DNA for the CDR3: TGTGCCAGCAGTTACGGAGGGGGCAATGAAAAACTGTTTTTT. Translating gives CASSYGGGNEKLFF.

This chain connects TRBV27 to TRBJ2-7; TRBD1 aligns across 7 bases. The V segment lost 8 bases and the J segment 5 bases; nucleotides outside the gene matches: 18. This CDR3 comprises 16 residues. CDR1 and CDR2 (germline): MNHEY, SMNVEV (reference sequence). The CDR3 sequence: CASPQTGSASEDEQYF. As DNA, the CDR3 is TGTGCCAGCCCCCAGACAGGGTCCGCCTCCGAGGACGAGCAGTACTTC.